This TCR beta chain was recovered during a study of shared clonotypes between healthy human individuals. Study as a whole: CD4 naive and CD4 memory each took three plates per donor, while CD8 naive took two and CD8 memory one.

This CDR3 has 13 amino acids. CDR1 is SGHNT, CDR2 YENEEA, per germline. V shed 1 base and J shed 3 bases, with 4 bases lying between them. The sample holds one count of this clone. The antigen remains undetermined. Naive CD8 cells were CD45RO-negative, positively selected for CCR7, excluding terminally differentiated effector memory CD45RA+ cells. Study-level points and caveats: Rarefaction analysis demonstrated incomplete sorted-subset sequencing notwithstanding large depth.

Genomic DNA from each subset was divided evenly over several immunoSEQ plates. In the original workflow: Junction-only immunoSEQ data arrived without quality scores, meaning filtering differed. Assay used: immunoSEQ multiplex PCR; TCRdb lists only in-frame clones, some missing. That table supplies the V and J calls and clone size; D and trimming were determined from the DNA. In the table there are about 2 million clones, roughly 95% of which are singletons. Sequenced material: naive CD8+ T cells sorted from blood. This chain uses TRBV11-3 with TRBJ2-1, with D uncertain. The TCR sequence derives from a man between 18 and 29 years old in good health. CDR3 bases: TGTGCCAGCAGCTTAGGGAACTACAATGAGCAGTTCTTC. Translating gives CASSLGNYNEQFF. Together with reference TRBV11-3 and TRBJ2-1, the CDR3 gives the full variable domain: EAGVVQSPRYKIIEKKQPVAFWCNPISGHNTLYWYLQNLGQGPELLIRYENEEAVDDSQLPKDRFSAERLKGVDSTLKIQPAELGDSAVYLCASSLGNYNEQFFGPGTRLTVL.